The rows below give T cell receptor beta chains drawn from one sample of a study of shared clonotypes between healthy human individuals. The repertoire was sequenced with immunoSEQ multiplex PCR; TCRdb's copy has only in-frame clones and lacks some. The table lists over a million clones, around 78% of them singletons, with around 0.47% in the top ten. Sequencing was performed on memory CD4+ T cells from PBMCs. The source is a young man in good health. Some clones in this sample may be carry-over from other donors' samples. CDR3s leave out the opening cysteine and the closing phenylalanine or tryptophan. Size is stated for part of the rows, as once, few or many counts, or as a class when the clone is expanded.

TRBJ1-1	TRBV5-6	NA	ASSAGTALTEAF
TRBJ2-1	TRBV5-4	NA	ASSLGVAGNGVNEQF
TRBJ2-6	TRBV4-3	once	ASSQEPPSGANVLT
TRBJ1-1	TRBV28	NA	ATIRTANTEAF
TRBJ2-3	TRBV27	NA	ASSQQGLSTDTQY
TRBJ2-7	TRBV10-3	NA	AISESGTGGRNEQY
TRBJ2-7	TRBV18	NA	ASSPRLAGTSYEQY
TRBJ2-1	TRBV29-1	once	SVQQGTSGSGNEQF
TRBJ1-2	TRBV27	NA	ASSLGVGTPNT
TRBJ2-2	TRBV9	NA	ASSVGGRGTGELF
TRBJ1-4	TRBV25-1	NA	ASSVSGTREKLF
TRBJ1-5	TRBV10-3	many	AISDQDDSNQPQH
TRBJ2-3	TRBV7-3	once	ASSLWRAVGGTDTQY
TRBJ1-1	TRBV28	NA	ASSLGGRRNTEAF
TRBJ1-5	TRBV28	NA	ASRLTLYSNQPQH
TRBJ1-4	TRBV4-1	NA	ASSQDQTGVGNEKLF
TRBJ1-1	TRBV6-1	NA	ASSDGYRAF
TRBJ2-6	TRBV5-6	NA	ASSLPSGQAGANVLT
TRBJ1-3	TRBV25-1	NA	ASSSGSSGNTIY
TRBJ2-3	TRBV5-1	NA	ASSLGTSGRTDTQY
TRBJ2-6	TRBV6-1	NA	ASSAGEHSGANVLT
TRBJ2-3	TRBV7-9	few	ASSVRTSGRTDTQY
TRBJ2-3	TRBV7-2	NA	ASSLVLAGDTQY
TRBJ2-5	TRBV5-1	NA	ASAITGFQETQY
TRBJ2-3	TRBV5-1	NA	ASSRGLAGGVSDTQY
TRBJ2-7	TRBV10-1	NA	ASSEDRVYEQY
TRBJ2-2	TRBV19	many	ASSSAGLNTGELF
TRBJ2-2	TRBV5-1	NA	ASSTLRGADGELF
TRBJ1-5	TRBV6-1	NA	ASSKGQGYSNQPQH
TRBJ1-2	TRBV6-5	NA	ASSKQGNYGYT
TRBJ1-5	TRBV7-2	NA	ASSLWAGVGQPQH
TRBJ2-7	TRBV23-1	NA	ASNRSRCRGPTYEQY
TRBJ1-1	TRBV18	NA	ASSPLPSGNEAF
TRBJ1-2	TRBV5-6	NA	ASSLQTGRTSGYT
TRBJ1-2	TRBV28	NA	ASSLGTGGKGYGYT
TRBJ1-2	TRBV2	NA	ASSAGSSA
TRBJ2-7	TRBV6-5	NA	ASSRLTGSTSEQY